This T cell receptor beta chain came from a study of shared clonotypes between healthy human individuals. Profiled with immunoSEQ multiplex PCR; TCRdb holds only in-frame clones, not every one. The profile shows 1.4 million to 1.5 million clones, roughly 96% of them singletons. The germline gives CDR1 MNHEY, CDR2 SMNVEV (reference sequence). J gave up 0 bases and V 4 bases, and 1 base lay outside the gene matches. This CDR3 is 14 amino acids long. A CD45RA-negative memory subset and a CD45RA+ naive subset were separated from the CD4+ cells. The material sequenced was naive CD4+ T cells sorted from blood. Specified subset: CD45RA+ positively selected. This receptor was obtained from a man aged 30 to 39 in good health. This chain uses TRBV27 with TRBJ2-7; TRBD1 aligns across 9 bases. The CDR3 loop reads CASSSTGGSYEQYF. Here the CDR3 DNA reads TGTGCCAGCAGTTCGACAGGGGGCTCCTACGAGCAGTACTTC.